The clone carrying this T cell receptor beta chain was counted ten times or more. Its antigen remains unidentified. This specimen belongs to a study of T cells after yellow fever vaccination. Findings of the study overall: Only a small proportion of the clonotypes turned up in both the CD4 and the CD8 compartments, likely arising from convergent recombination.

From germline, CDR1 is SGHTA and CDR2 FQGNSA. V gave up 4 bases and J gave up 7 bases; unmatched junction bases: 9. This CDR3 has 15 amino acids. TCRdb reprocessed the 5' RACE reads with MiXCR, giving one entry per CDR3 protein. This sample has roughly 190,000 distinct CDR3 sequences, with roughly 11% found just once. The input for sequencing was CD8+ T cells sorted from PBMCs, taken 15 days after the yellow fever booster vaccination. The rearrangement joins TRBV7-2 to TRBJ2-1, with 8 bases that match TRBD1. The receptor was isolated from a man aged 18-30 years who received the YFV17D yellow fever vaccine. CDR3 sequence reads: CASSYTRQGSNEQFF. Written as DNA, the CDR3 is TGTGCCAGCAGCTACACACGACAGGGGTCGAATGAGCAGTTCTTC.